This T cell receptor beta chain was captured by sequencing in a study of neoadjuvant anti-PD-1 for oral cavity cancer. The wider study: Before surgery, most patients got three to four biweekly 3 mg/kg nivolumab doses.

As for time point: after neoadjuvant nivolumab, at surgical resection. The assay was immunoSEQ multiplex PCR, and TCRdb's table has in-frame clones only and misses some. The sample gives 6,000 or so clones, roughly three fifths of which show up once; about 8% is in the top ten. Broader study findings: Treg/Th17 ratio rose with pretreatment blood and fell with post-treatment tumor TCRbeta clonality.

With regard to this clone: No antigen is known for it.

V lost 4 bases, J lost 10 bases, and 13 bases lay in between. The CDR3 runs 13 residues. Germline CDR1 MNHEY, CDR2 SVGAGI. Sequences were derived from tumor tissue, sampled after nivolumab (anti-PD-1) treatment. This TCR came from a person between 35 and 79 years old with oral cavity squamous cell carcinoma. The chain joins TRBV6-5 to TRBJ1-4; D is undetermined. The CDR3 sequence: CASSSDLVGKLFF. The CDR3 DNA follows: TGTGCCAGCAGTTCGGACCTCGTGGGAAAACTGTTTTTT.